These 11 T cell receptor beta chains were sequenced from one sample in a study of post-analysis software for immune sequencing data. Findings and limits, study-wide: Among roughly five TRBV segments more frequent in patients than controls were TRBV5-6, TRBV5-1 and TRBV20-1.

Incorporated into the TCR beta cDNA libraries were unique molecular identifiers, which served to reduce PCR and sequencing biases. MiXCR was run by TCRdb on the PCR reads, yielding one entry per CDR3 protein. The sample carries some 500,000 distinct CDR3 sequences, under 55% recorded once. Their antigen targets remain unknown. Sequenced material: blood. Receptors originate from a girl aged 5 to 17 with multiple sclerosis.

The CDR3 DNA is TGCAGTGCCCTTGGTAGGGCCCCCACAGATACGCAGTATTTT. This codes for CSALGRAPTDTQYF. The chain joins TRBV20-1 to TRBJ2-3; no reliable D call. The CDR3 is 14 amino acids. The V and J ends lost 6 bases and 2 bases respectively, with 15 bases between them. CDR1 is DFQATT, CDR2 SNEGSKA, per germline (reference sequence).

CDR3 sequence (DNA): TGCAGCGGTCATAGACAGGGGAACACTGAAGCTTTCTTT. It codes for CSGHRQGNTEAFF. The chain employs TRBV29-1 and TRBJ1-1; 7 bases agree with TRBD1. Trimming removed 7 bases from V and 1 base from J; junction bases left unmatched: 6. This CDR3 is 13 amino acids long. Per germline, CDR1 SQVTM and CDR2 ANQGSEA. Full variable domain (missing parts from reference TRBV29-1 and TRBJ1-1): SAVISQKPSRDICQRGTSLTIQCQVDSQVTMMFWYRQQPGQSLTLIATANQGSEATYESGFVIDKFPISRPNLTFSTLTVSNMSPEDSSIYLCSGHRQGNTEAFFGQGTRLTVV.

To note about this clonotype: This may be a read error: a much more frequent sequence differs by one nucleotide. The chain carries TRBV7-2 and TRBJ2-3, with D possibly being TRBD1 (6 bases). There are 15 residues in the CDR3. From germline, CDR1 is SGHTA and CDR2 FQGNSA. CDR3 nucleotide sequence: TGTGCCAGCAGCTTAGCACAGGGACACACAGATTCGCAGTATTTT. Translating it yields CASSLAQGHTDSQYF.

The J gene is TRBJ2-1, the V gene TRBV5-1, with unresolved D. Germline V gene data show CDR1 as SGHRS and CDR2 as YFSETQ. Trimming took 5 bases from V and 8 from J, leaving 14 bases between them. The CDR3 loop spans 13 amino acids. The CDR3 reads CASRLSVYDEQFF. The CDR3 DNA is TGCGCCAGCAGATTATCGGTTTACGATGAGCAGTTCTTC.

The chain combines TRBV6-2 or TRBV6-3 with TRBJ2-1; 9 bases match TRBD1. V lost 5 bases to trimming and J lost 6 bases; unmatched junction nucleotides: 5. CDR3 size: 14 residues. Germline CDR1 is MNHEY and CDR2 is SVGEGT. CDR3 in DNA: TGTGCCAGCAGTGGGGGACAGGGCGGCAATGAGCAGTTCTTC. This translates into CASSGGQGGNEQFF.

This clonotype showed up many times. The V call is TRBV4-1, the J call TRBJ2-1; D may match TRBD1 or TRBD2 (6 bases each). This CDR3 spans 15 amino acids. Trimming took off 0 bases at V and 3 bases at J, with 9 bases between the two ends. Per the germline V gene, CDR1 is MGHRA and CDR2 is YSYEKL. The chain's CDR3 is CASSQDRGLYNEQFF. CDR3 in DNA: TGCGCCAGCAGCCAAGACCGGGGGCTCTACAATGAGCAGTTCTTC.

Turning to this clonotype: A junction end diverges from the germline sequence, so it may reflect a read error. This sequence joins TRBV4-3 and TRBJ2-1; 14 bases match TRBD2. CDR1 LGHNA and CDR2 YSLEER come from the germline V gene. This CDR3 spans 18 amino acids. CDR3 coding DNA: TGCGCCAGCAGCCAAGATTGGGGACTAGCGGGAGCCTACAAGGAGCAGTTCTTC. Protein product: CASSQDWGLAGAYKEQFF.

This clonotype was counted between two and nine times. The CDR3 DNA reads as TGCGCCAGCAGCTCCGAAGGGTCCAGCCTCTCTGGGGCCAACGTCCTGACTTTC. Amino acid sequence: CASSSEGSSLSGANVLTF. The chain links TRBV5-1 to TRBJ2-6; no firm D call. V lost 3 bases and J lost 0, with 16 bases in between. The germline CDR1 and CDR2 sequences are SGHRS and YFSETQ. There are 18 residues in the CDR3.

This clonotype was counted only a few times. V usage is TRBV4-1 and J usage is TRBJ2-7, with 8 bases fitting TRBD1. Unmatched junction bases numbered 6, after V lost 0 bases and J lost 2 bases. The CDR3 spans 16 residues. The germline V gene encodes CDR1 MGHRA and CDR2 YSYEKL. The CDR3 DNA is TGCGCCAGCAGCCAAGAGATAGGGACAGGCCCCTACGAGCAGTACTTC. Translating it yields CASSQEIGTGPYEQYF.

As concerns this clonotype: One end of the junction does not line up with germline, which may come from a read error. The J gene is TRBJ1-1, the V gene TRBV4-1; a weak D match, TRBD1 (5 bases). This CDR3 contains 18 residues. CDR1 is MGHRA and CDR2 is YSYEKL in the germline V gene. The CDR3 sequence: CTSSQVIGVLFMNTEAFF. CDR3 in DNA: TGCACCAGCAGCCAAGTTATAGGGGTTTTGTTTATGAACACTGAAGCTTTCTTT.

The V gene is TRBV18, the J gene TRBJ2-1, with 11 nucleotides matching TRBD2. V lost 1 base and J lost 4; bases outside the gene matches: 3. CDR3 length: 16 amino acids. CDR1 is KGHSH, CDR2 LQKENI, per germline. DNA of the CDR3: TGTGCCAGCTCACCACGAACTAGCGGGGGTTACAATGAGCAGTTCTTC. This encodes CASSPRTSGGYNEQFF. The whole variable domain, remainder taken from reference TRBV18 and TRBJ2-1, is NAGVMQNPRHLVRRRGQEARLRCSPMKGHSHVYWYRQLPEEGLKFMVYLQKENIIDESGMPKERFSAEFPKEGPSILRIQQVVRGDSAAYFCASSPRTSGGYNEQFFGPGTRLTVL.